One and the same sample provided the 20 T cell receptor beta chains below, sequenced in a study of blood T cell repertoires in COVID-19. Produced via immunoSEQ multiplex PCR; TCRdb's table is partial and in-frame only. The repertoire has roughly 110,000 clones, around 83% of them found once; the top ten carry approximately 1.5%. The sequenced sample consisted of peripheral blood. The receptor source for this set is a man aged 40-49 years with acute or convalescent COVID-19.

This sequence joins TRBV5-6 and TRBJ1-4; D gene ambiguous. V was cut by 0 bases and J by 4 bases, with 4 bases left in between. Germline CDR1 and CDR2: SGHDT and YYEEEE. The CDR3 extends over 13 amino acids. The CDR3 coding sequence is TGTGCCAGCAGCTTGGCCAGTAATGAAAAACTGTTTTTT. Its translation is CASSLASNEKLFF. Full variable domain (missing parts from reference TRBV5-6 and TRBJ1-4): DAGVTQSPTHLIKTRGQQVTLRCSPKSGHDTVSWYQQALGQGPQFIFQYYEEEERQRGNFPDRFSGHQFPNYSSELNVNALLLGDSALYLCASSLASNEKLFFGSGTQLSVL.

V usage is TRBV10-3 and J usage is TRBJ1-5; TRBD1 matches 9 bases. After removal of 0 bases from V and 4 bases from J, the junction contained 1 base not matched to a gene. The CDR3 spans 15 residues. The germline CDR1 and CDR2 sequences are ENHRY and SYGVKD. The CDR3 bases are TGTGCCATCAGTGAGTCGGGACAGGGAAATCAGCCCCAGCATTTT. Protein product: CAISESGQGNQPQHF.

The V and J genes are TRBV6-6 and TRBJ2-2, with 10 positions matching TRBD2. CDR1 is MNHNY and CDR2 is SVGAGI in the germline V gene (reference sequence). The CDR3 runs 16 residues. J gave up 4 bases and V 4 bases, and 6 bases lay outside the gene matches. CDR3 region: CASSFQRGGRTGELFF. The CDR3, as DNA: TGTGCCAGCAGTTTCCAGCGGGGGGGTCGCACCGGGGAGCTGTTTTTT.

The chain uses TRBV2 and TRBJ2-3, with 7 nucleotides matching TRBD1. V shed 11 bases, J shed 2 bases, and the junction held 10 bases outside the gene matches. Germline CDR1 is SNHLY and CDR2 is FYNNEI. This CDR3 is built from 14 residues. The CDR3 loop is CAGGTDFITDTQYF. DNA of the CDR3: TGTGCCGGTGGGACAGACTTCATCACAGATACGCAGTATTTT.

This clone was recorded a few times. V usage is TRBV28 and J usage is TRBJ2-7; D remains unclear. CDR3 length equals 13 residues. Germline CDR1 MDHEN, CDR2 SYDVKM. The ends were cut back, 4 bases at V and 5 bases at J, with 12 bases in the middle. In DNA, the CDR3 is TGTGCCAGCAGTTCACCAATGGGCCACGAGCAGTACTTC. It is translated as CASSSPMGHEQYF.

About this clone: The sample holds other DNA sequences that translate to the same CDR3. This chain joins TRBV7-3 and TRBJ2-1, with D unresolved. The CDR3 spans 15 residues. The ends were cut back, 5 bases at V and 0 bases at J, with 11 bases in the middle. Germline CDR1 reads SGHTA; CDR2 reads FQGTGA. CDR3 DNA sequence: TGTGCCAGCAGCCCATCGGGTAGCTCCTACAATGAGCAGTTCTTC. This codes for CASSPSGSSYNEQFF.

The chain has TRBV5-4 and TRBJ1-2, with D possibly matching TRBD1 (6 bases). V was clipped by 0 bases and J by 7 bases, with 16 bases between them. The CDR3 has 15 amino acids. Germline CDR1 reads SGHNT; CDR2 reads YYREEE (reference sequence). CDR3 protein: CASSLEAGGLGGYTF. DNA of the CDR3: TGTGCCAGCAGCTTGGAGGCGGGGGGCCTCGGTGGCTACACCTTC. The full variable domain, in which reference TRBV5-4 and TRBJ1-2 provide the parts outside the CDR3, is ETGVTQSPTHLIKTRGQQVTLRCSSQSGHNTVSWYQQALGQGPQFIFQYYREEENGRGNFPPRFSGLQFPNYSSELNVNALELDDSALYLCASSLEAGGLGGYTFGSGTRLTVV.

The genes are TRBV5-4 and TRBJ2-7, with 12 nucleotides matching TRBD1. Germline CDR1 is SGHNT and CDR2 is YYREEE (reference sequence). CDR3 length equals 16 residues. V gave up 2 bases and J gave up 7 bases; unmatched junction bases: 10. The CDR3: CASSFPGTGGFGEQYF. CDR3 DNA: TGTGCCAGCAGCTTCCCCGGGACAGGGGGCTTCGGGGAGCAGTACTTC.

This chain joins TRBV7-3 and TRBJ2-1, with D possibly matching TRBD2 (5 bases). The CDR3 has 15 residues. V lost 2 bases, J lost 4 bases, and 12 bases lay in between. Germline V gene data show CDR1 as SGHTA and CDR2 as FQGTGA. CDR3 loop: CASSLAGSGYNEQFF. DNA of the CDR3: TGTGCCAGCAGCTTAGCGGGTAGTGGTTACAATGAGCAGTTCTTC.

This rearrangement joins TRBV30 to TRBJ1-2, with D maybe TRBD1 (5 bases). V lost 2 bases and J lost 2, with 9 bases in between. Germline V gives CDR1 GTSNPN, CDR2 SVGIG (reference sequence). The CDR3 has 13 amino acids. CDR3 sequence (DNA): TGTGCCTGGAGTCATGGGGCCAACTATGGCTACACCTTC. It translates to CAWSHGANYGYTF.

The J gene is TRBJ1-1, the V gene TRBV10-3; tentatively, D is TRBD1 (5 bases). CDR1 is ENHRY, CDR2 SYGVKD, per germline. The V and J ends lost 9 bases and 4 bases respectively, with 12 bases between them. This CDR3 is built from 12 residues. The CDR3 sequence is CAMGGFGTEAFF. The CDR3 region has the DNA TGTGCCATGGGGGGTTTTGGCACTGAAGCTTTCTTT.

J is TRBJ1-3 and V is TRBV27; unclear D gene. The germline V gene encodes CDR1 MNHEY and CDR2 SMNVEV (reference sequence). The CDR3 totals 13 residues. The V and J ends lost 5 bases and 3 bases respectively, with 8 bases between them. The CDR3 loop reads CASSPRVGNTIYF. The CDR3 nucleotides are TGTGCCAGCAGTCCCCGGGTTGGAAACACCATATATTTT.

The CDR3 DNA reads as TGTGCCAGCAGCTTGAACACAGGACTAGCAGCAGATACGCAGTATTTT. Translating it yields CASSLNTGLAADTQYF. The rearrangement links TRBV5-6 to TRBJ2-3; 8 bases are shared with TRBD2. Germline CDR1 and CDR2: SGHDT and YYEEEE. Losses at the gene ends were 1 base for V and 4 bases for J; bases not matched to a gene: 8. CDR3 size: 16 residues. The full variable domain, its missing parts supplied by reference TRBV5-6 and TRBJ2-3, is DAGVTQSPTHLIKTRGQQVTLRCSPKSGHDTVSWYQQALGQGPQFIFQYYEEEERQRGNFPDRFSGHQFPNYSSELNVNALLLGDSALYLCASSLNTGLAADTQYFGPGTRLTVL.

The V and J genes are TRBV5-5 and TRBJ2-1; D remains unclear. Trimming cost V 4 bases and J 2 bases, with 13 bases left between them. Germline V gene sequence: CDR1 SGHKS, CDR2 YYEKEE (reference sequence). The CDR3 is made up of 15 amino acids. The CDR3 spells CASSPSEVAYNEQFF. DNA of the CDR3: TGTGCCAGCAGCCCGAGCGAGGTTGCCTACAATGAGCAGTTCTTC.

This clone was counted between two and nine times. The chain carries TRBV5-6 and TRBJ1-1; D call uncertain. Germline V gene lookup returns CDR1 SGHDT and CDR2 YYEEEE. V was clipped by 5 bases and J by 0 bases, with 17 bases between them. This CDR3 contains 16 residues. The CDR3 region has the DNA TGTGCCAGCAGTGAAGGCGGGCAGCCTTTGAACACTGAAGCTTTCTTT. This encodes CASSEGGQPLNTEAFF.

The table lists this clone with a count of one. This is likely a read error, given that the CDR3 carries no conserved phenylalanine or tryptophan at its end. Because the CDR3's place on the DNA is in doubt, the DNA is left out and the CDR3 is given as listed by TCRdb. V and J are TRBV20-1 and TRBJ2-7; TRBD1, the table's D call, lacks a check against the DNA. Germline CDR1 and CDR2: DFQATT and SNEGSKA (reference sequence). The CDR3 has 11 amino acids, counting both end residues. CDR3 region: CSPGQGSRWFL.

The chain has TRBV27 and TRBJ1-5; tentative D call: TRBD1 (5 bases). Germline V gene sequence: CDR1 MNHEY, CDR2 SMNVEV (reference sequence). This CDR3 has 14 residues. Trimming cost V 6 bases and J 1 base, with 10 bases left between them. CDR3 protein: CASSPGRSNQPQHF. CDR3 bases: TGTGCCAGCAGCCCAGGGAGGAGCAATCAGCCCCAGCATTTT.

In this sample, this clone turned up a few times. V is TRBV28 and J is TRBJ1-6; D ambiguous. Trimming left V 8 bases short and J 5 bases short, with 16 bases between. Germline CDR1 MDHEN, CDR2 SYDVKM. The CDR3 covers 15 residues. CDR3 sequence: CASRSSTSDNSPLHF. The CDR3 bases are TGTGCCAGCCGCTCTTCGACTTCCGATAATTCACCCCTCCACTTT.

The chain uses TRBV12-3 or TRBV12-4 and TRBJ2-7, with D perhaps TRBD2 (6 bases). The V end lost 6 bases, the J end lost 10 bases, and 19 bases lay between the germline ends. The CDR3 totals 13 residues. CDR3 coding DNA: TGTGCCAGCAGCAAACGGCCGGAGGGCTCTCAGTACTTC. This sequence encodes CASSKRPEGSQYF.

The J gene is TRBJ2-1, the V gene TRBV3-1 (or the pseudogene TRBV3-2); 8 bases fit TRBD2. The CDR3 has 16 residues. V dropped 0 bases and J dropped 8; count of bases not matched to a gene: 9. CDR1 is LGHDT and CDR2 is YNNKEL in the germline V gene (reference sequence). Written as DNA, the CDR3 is TGTGCCAGCAGCCAAGATAACGGGGGGGGCCAGGATGAGCAGTTCTTC. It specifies CASSQDNGGGQDEQFF.